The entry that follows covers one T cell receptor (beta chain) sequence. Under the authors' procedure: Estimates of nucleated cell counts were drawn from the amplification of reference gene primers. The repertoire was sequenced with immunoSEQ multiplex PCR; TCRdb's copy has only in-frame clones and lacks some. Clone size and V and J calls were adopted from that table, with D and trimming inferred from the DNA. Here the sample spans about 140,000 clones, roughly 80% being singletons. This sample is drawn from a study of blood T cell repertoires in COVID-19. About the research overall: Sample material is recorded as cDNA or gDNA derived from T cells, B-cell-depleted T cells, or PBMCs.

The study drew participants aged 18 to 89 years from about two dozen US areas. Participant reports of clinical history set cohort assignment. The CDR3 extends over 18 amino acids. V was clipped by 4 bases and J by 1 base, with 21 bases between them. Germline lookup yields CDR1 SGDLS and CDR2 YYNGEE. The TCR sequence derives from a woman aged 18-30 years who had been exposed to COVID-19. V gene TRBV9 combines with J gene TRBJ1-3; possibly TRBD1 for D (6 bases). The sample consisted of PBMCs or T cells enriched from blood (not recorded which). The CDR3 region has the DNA TGTGCCAGCAGCACAGGGTATTTCGTCCGTCATTCTGGAAACACCATATATTTT. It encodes CASSTGYFVRHSGNTIYF.